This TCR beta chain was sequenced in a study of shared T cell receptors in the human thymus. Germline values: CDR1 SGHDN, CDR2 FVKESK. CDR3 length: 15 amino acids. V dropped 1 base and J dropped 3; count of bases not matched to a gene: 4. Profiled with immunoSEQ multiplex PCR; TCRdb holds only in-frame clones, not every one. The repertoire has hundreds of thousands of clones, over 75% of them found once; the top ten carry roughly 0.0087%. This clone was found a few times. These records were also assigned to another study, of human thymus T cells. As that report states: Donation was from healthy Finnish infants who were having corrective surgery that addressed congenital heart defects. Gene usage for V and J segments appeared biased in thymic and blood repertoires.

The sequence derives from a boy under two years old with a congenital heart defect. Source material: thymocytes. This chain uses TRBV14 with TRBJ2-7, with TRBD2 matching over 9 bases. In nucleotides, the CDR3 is TGTGCCAGCAGCCAAGGTACTAGCGGGTACTACGAGCAGTACTTC. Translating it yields CASSQGTSGYYEQYF.